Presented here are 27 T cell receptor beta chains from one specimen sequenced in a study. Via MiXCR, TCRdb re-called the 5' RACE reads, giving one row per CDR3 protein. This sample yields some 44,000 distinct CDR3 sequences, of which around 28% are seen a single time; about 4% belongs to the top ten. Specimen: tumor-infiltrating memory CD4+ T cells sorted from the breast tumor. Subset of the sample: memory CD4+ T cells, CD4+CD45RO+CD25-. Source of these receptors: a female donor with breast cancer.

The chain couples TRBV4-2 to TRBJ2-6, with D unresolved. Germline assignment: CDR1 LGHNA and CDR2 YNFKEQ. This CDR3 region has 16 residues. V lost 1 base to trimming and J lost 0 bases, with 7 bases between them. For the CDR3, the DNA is TGTGCCAGCAGCCAAGTCAAGTCCTCTGGGGCCAACGTCCTGACTTTC. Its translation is CASSQVKSSGANVLTF.

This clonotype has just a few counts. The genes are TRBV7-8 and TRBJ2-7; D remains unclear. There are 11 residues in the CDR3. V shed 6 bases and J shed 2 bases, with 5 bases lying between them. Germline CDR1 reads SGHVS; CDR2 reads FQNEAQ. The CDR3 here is CASRNTYEQYF. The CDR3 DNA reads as TGTGCCAGCAGGAATACCTACGAGCAGTACTTC.

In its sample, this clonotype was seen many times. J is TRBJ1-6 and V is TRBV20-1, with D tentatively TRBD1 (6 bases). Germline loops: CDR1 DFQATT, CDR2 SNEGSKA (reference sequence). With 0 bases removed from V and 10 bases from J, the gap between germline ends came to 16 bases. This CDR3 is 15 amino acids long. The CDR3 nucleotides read TGCAGTGCTAGAGACCCGTTACAGGGAGGCTCACCCCTCCACTTT. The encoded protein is CSARDPLQGGSPLHF.

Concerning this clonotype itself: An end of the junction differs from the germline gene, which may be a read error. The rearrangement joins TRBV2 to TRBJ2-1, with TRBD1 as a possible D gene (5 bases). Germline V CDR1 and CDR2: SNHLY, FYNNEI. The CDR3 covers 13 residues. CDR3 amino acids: CASSEAWAERGNF. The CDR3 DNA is TGTGCCAGCAGTGAAGCCTGGGCGGAAAGGGGCAACTTC.

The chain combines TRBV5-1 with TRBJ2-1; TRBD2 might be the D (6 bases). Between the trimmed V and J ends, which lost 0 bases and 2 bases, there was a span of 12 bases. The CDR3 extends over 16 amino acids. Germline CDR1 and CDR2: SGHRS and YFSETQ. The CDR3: CASSLGGELTYNEQFF. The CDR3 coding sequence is TGCGCCAGCAGCTTGGGGGGGGAACTAACCTACAATGAGCAGTTCTTC. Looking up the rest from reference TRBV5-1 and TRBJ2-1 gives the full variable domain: KAGVTQTPRYLIKTRGQQVTLSCSPISGHRSVSWYQQTPGQGLQFLFEYFSETQRNKGNFPGRFSGRQFSNSRSEMNVSTLELGDSALYLCASSLGGELTYNEQFFGPGTRLTVL.

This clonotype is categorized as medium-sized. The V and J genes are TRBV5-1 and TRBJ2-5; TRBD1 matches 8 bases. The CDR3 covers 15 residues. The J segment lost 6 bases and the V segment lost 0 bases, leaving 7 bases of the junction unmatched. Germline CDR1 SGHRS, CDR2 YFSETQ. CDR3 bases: TGCGCCAGCAGCTTGGCCCAGGGGGCGGGAAAGACCCAGTACTTC. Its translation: CASSLAQGAGKTQYF.

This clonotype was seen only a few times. The CDR3 spells CATSRGTGGPQHF. CDR3 nucleotides: TGTGCCACCAGCAGAGGTACCGGTGGGCCCCAGCATTTT. This rearrangement joins TRBV15 to TRBJ1-5, with D hard to call. V lost 1 base, J lost 9 bases, and 10 bases lay in between. The germline V gene has CDR1 LNHNV and CDR2 YYDKDF (reference sequence). The CDR3 spans 13 residues.

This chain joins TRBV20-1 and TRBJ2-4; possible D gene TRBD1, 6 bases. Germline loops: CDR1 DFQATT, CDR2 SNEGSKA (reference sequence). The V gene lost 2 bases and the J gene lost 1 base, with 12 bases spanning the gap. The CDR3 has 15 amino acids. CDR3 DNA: TGCAGTGCTAGAAAACAGGGAGCGGCCAAAAACATTCAGTACTTC. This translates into CSARKQGAAKNIQYF.

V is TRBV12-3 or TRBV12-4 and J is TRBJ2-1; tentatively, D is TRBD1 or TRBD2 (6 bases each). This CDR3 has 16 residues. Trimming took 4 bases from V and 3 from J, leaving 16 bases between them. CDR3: CASSSRIGGYYNEQFF. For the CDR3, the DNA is TGTGCCAGCAGTTCCCGGATAGGGGGGTACTACAATGAGCAGTTCTTC.

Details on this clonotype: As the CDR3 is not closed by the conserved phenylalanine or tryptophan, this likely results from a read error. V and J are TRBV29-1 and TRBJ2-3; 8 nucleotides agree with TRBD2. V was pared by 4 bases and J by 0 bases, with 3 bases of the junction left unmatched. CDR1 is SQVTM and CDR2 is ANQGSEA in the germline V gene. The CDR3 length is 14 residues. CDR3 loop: CSVASGGSTDTQYS. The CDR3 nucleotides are TGCAGCGTTGCGAGCGGGGGTAGCACAGATACGCAGTATTCT.

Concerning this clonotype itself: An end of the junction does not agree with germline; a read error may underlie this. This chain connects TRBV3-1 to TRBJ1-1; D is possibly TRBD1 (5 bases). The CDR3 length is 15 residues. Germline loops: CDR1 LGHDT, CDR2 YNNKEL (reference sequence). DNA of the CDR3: TGTGCCGGCAGCCAAGGCTGGGGACTGAACACTGAAGCTTTCTTT. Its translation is CAGSQGWGLNTEAFF.

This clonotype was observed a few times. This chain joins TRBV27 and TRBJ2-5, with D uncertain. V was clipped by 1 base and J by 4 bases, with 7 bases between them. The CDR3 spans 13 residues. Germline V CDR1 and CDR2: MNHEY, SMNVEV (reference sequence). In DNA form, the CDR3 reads TGTGCCAGCAGTTTATTAGGTCGAGAGACCCAGTACTTC. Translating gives CASSLLGRETQYF.

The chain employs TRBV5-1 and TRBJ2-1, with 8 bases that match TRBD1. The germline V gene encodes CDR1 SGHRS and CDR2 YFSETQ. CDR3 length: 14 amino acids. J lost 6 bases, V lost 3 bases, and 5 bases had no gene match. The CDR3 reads CASSSMTGVNEQFF. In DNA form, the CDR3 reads TGCGCCAGCAGCTCGATGACAGGGGTCAATGAGCAGTTCTTC.

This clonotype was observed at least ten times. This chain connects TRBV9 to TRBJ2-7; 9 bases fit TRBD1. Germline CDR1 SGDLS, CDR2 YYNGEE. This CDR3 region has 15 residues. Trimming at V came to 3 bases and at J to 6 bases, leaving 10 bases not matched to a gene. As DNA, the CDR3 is TGTGCCAGCAGCGCCACCGGGACAGGGCTCCGCGAGCAGTACTTC. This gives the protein CASSATGTGLREQYF.

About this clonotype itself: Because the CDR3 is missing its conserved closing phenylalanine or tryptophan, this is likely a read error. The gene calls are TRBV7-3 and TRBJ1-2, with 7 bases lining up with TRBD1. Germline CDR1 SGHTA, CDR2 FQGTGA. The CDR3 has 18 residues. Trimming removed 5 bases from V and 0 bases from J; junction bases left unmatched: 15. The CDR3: CASSVTGTELLANYGYTV. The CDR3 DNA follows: TGTGCCAGCAGCGTTACCGGGACAGAACTATTAGCTAACTATGGCTACACCGTC.

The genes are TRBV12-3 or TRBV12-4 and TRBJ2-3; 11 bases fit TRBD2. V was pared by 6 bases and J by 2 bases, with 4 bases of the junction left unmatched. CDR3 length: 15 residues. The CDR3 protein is CASSPGLADTDTQYF. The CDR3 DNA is TGTGCCAGCAGCCCGGGACTAGCGGACACAGATACGCAGTATTTT.

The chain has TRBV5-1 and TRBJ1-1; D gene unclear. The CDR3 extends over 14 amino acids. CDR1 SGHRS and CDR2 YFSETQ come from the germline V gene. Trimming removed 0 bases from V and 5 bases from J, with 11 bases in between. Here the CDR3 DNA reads TGCGCCAGCAGCTTGGAACCGGAGCTGACTGAAGCTTTCTTT. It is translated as CASSLEPELTEAFF.

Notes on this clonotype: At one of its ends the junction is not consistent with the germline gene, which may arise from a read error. The CDR3 loop is CASSLSDLNTGELFF. CDR3 nucleotides: TGTGCTAGCAGCTTGAGTGACCTGAACACCGGGGAGCTGTTTTTT. The chain uses TRBV7-7 and TRBJ2-2; D is undetermined. This CDR3 has 15 amino acids. Germline values: CDR1 SSHAT, CDR2 FNYEAQ (reference sequence). The full variable domain, rest sourced from reference TRBV7-7 and TRBJ2-2, is GAGVSQSPRYKVTKRGQDVTLRCDPISSHATLYWYQQALGQGPEFLTYFNYEAQPDKSGLPSDRFSAERPEGSISTLTIQRTEQRDSAMYRCASSLSDLNTGELFFGEGSRLTVL.

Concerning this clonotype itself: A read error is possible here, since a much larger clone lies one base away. This CDR3 reads CASSQATSGIHNEQFF. DNA of the CDR3: TGTGCCAGCAGCCAAGCGACTAGCGGGATCCACAATGAGCAGTTCTTC. The chain couples TRBV4-2 to TRBJ2-1, with 11 nucleotides matching TRBD2. With 1 base clipped from V and 5 bases from J, the junction kept 4 bases outside the gene matches. CDR1 LGHNA and CDR2 YNFKEQ come from the germline V gene. CDR3 length: 16 amino acids.

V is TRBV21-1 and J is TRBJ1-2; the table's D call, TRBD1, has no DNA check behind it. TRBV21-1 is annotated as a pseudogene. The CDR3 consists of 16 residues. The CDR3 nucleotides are TGTGCCAGCAGCGCCGCTTCGGGGACCGCTCCCTATGGCTACACCTTC. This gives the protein CASSAASGTAPYGYTF.

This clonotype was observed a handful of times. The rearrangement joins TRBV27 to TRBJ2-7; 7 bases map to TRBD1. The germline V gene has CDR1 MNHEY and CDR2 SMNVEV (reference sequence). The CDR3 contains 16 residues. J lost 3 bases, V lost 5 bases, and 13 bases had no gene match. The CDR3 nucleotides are TGTGCCAGCAGTCCCTCGACAGGGCGATTCGTCTACGAGCAGTACTTC. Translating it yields CASSPSTGRFVYEQYF.

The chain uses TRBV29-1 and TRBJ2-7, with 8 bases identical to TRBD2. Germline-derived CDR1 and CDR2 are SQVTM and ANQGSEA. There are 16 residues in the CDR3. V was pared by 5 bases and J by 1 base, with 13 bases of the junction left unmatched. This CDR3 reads CSVRTPKRETSYEQYF. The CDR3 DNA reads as TGCAGCGTTCGAACACCCAAGCGGGAGACGTCCTACGAGCAGTACTTC.

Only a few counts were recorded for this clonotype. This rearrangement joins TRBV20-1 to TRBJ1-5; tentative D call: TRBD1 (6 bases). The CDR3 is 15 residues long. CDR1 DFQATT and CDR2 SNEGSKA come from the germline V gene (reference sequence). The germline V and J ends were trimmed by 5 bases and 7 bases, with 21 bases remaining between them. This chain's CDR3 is CSASPGATRGQPQHF. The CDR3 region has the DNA TGCAGTGCTTCTCCGGGGGCGACCCGCGGGCAGCCCCAGCATTTT.

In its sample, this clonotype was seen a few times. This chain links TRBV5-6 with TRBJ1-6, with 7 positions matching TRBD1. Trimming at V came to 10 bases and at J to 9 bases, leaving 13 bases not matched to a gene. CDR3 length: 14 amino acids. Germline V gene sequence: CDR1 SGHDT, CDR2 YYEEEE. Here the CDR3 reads CASQRGQTPSPLHF. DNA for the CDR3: TGTGCCTCTCAACGGGGACAGACGCCTTCACCCCTCCACTTT. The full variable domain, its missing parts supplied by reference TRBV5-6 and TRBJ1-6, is DAGVTQSPTHLIKTRGQQVTLRCSPKSGHDTVSWYQQALGQGPQFIFQYYEEEERQRGNFPDRFSGHQFPNYSSELNVNALLLGDSALYLCASQRGQTPSPLHFGNGTRLTVT.

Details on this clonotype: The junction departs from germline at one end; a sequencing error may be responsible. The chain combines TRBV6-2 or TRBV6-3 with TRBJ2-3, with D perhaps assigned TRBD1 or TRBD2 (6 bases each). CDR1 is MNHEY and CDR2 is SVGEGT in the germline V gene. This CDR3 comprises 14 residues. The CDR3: CTSSWGAKEDTQYF. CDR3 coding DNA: TGTACCAGCAGTTGGGGGGCAAAGGAAGATACGCAGTATTTT.

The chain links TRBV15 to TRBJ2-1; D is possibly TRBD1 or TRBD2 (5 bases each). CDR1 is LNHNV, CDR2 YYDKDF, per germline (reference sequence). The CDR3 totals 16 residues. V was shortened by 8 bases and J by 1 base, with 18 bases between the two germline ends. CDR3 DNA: TGTGCCACCTCAACCGGGGCCCCTCTATCCTACAATGAGCAGTTCTTC. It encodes CATSTGAPLSYNEQFF. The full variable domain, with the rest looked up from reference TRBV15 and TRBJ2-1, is DAMVIQNPRYQVTQFGKPVTLSCSQTLNHNVMYWYQQKSSQAPKLLFHYYDKDFNNEADTPDNFQSRRPNTSFCFLDIRSPGLGDTAMYLCATSTGAPLSYNEQFFGPGTRLTVL.

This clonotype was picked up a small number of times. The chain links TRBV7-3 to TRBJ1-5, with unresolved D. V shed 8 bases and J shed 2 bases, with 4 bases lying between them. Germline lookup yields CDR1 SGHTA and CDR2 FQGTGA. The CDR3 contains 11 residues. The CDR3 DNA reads TGTGCCAGCCCCCGCAATCAGCCCCAGCATTTT. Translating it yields CASPRNQPQHF.